This section outlines one T cell receptor beta chain sequence together with its context. Its binding antigen is unknown. Within one base of it there is no much larger clone, and no base qualities were kept. This sample was taken from a study of blood T cell repertoires in COVID-19 (dated by TCRdb to 2018 to 2020). About the investigation overall: Collaborator samples came from the United States, Italy and Spain and covered acute and convalescent phases of COVID-19. A de-identified subject ID, COVID-19 status, age in years and sex were almost always included in the sample metadata. The samples were drawn from two sources: the first 160 participants of the ongoing ImmuneRACE study, and fewer than 1,500 subjects contributed by 6 global collaborators. HLA class I and class II types, where available, came from metadata supplied by the sample provider rather than from assay-based typing. The material from the prospective study consisted of cDNA or gDNA derived from T cells, B-cell-depleted T cells, or PBMCs. The dataset comprised deeply sampled blood TCRbeta repertoires from subjects exposed to, actively infected with, or recovered from COVID-19. The repertoires were released in a freely available public database intended as a resource for research on the immune response to SARS-CoV-2.

Results the study describes overall, beyond this receptor: The amount of clinical and demographic metadata varied by source and participant and was provided uncurated.

The immunoSEQ Assay, a bias-controlled multiplex PCR, was used to amplify TCRbeta CDR3 regions from genomic DNA. In the authors' own workflow: The number of nucleated cells in each sample was estimated from the amplification of reference gene primers within the assay. Sequence reads were collapsed and filtered to measure the absolute abundance of every unique TCRbeta CDR3 rearrangement. Productive Simpson clonality was computed per sample as the square root of Simpson's diversity index over productive rearrangements. Drawn from immuneACCESS, this table holds only the in-frame rearrangements with V and J called that TCRdb kept. Clones are partly lost; checked studies trace under half to an unresolved V gene and leave the rest unexplained. For V, J and clone size, that table is used; D and trimming come from the DNA. The sample includes roughly 60,000 clones, with around 80% observed a single time. Approximately 3.4% of the sample goes to the ten largest clones.

The collaborating institutions used their own protocols to collect whole blood in K2EDTA tubes. For TCRbeta analysis, collaborators shipped samples in one of three forms: frozen whole blood, isolated PBMCs, or DNA extracted from either of those sample types. The germline V gene supplies CDR1 SGHTA and CDR2 FQGNSA. The CDR3 starts with the cysteine, ends with the phenylalanine, and has 13 residues. Just the 39-base CDR3 DNA is kept, in frame starting at base 1. Trimming takes 6 bases off V and 2 bases off J; junction bases not matched to a gene: 3. The origin of this receptor is a man aged 60 to 75 with acute or convalescent COVID-19. The sequenced sample was peripheral blood. This chain is built from TRBV7-2 and TRBJ1-1, with 7 bases in between that match TRBD1. CDR3 sequence: CASRGQANTEAFF. The nucleotides read TGTGCCAGCAGAGGACAGGCTAACACTGAAGCTTTCTTT.